The rows below give T cell receptor beta chains drawn from one sample of a study of T cells in Graves' hyperthyroidism and ophthalmopathy. TCRdb reprocessed the multiplex PCR reads via MiXCR and lists one record per CDR3 protein. The sample holds over 500,000 distinct CDR3 sequences, approximately 49% seen once. The specimen was peripheral blood or thyroid tissue (not recorded which). The receptors were gathered from an adult woman with Graves' disease, either hyperthyroidism or ophthalmopathy (not recorded which). The CDR3 runs from the conserved cysteine through the conserved F or W. Each record gives: clone size, V gene, D gene, J gene, CDR3 DNA, CDR3 protein. D genes are given only for firm matches. A row's size may be missing; if present it is once, few, many or a size class.

.,TRBV29-1,.,TRBJ1-1,TGCAGCGTTGATGGGAGGGGGAACACTGAAGCTTTCTTT,CSVDGRGNTEAFF
.,TRBV12-3/TRBV12-4,.,TRBJ1-3,TGTGCCAGCAGTTTCGGGAGACGCGGTGGAAACACCATATATTTT,CASSFGRRGGNTIYF
many,TRBV5-5,TRBD1,TRBJ2-5,TGTGCCAGCAGCTTGTGGGCGTCGGCAGGGGGCGTAGAGACCCAGTACTTC,CASSLWASAGGVETQYF
.,TRBV10-2,TRBD1,TRBJ1-1,TGCGCCAGCAGTGAAGGGACAGCTGAAGCTTTCTTT,CASSEGTAEAFF
.,TRBV24-1,.,TRBJ2-5,TGTGCCACCAGTGACCCCGCTGCCCAAGTGGAGACCCAGTACTTC,CATSDPAAQVETQYF
few,TRBV10-3,TRBD1,TRBJ1-6,TGTGCCATCAGTGAGGCCCCAGGAGGGGGCGGTTCACCCCTCCACTTT,CAISEAPGGGGSPLHF
.,TRBV29-1,TRBD2,TRBJ2-1,TGCAGCGTTGGACTAGCGGGAGAACAAGGCCACAATGAGCAGTTCTTC,CSVGLAGEQGHNEQFF
.,TRBV23-1,.,TRBJ2-5,TGTGCCAGCTCCTCACCTGGGGTTGGAGAGACCCAGTACTTC,CASSSPGVGETQYF
.,TRBV12-3/TRBV12-4,TRBD2,TRBJ2-2,TGTGCCAGCAGTGAATTAGCGGGAGGGCGTACCGGGGAGCTGTTTTTT,CASSELAGGRTGELFF
many,TRBV29-1,.,TRBJ1-1,TGCAGCGTTGAAGATGGCATCTTCGGGGGCACTGAAGCTTTCTTT,CSVEDGIFGGTEAFF
.,TRBV12-3/TRBV12-4,.,TRBJ2-2,TGTGCCAGCAGTTTAGAAATTATGAACACCGGGGAGCTGTTTTTT,CASSLEIMNTGELFF
.,TRBV24-1,.,TRBJ2-2,TGTGCCACCAGTGCCCCGATCCCGAACACCGGGGAGCTGTTTTTT,CATSAPIPNTGELFF
many,TRBV20-1,.,TRBJ1-3,TGCAGTGCTAGTGTGGGAAACACCATATATTTT,CSASVGNTIYF
.,TRBV7-2,TRBD1,TRBJ2-7,TGTGCCAGCAGCTCGGGACAGGGGGCGCGCGAGCAGTACTTC,CASSSGQGAREQYF
few,TRBV2,TRBD1,TRBJ2-5,TGTGCCAGCAGCCCCCCCGCTAGGACAGGTCGGGAGACCCAGTACTTC,CASSPPARTGRETQYF
.,TRBV19,TRBD1,TRBJ1-2,TGTGCCAGTAGATCGAAGAAGACAGGGTCCAGTTTCTACACCTTC,CASRSKKTGSSFYTF
.,TRBV19,.,TRBJ1-1,TGTGCCAGTAGTATGGGGCTCACTGAAGCTTTCTTT,CASSMGLTEAFF
few,TRBV2,.,TRBJ1-1,TGTGCCAGTCAGCGACGCCTTGAAGCTTTCTTT,CASQRRLEAFF
.,TRBV29-1,.,TRBJ1-2,TGCAGCGTTGTAGGAGGCTATGGCTACACCTTC,CSVVGGYGYTF
many,TRBV7-2,TRBD1,TRBJ2-5,TGTGCCAGCAGCTTTAACAGGGGGCTAATTGGTTTGGCGGCAGGGGAGACCCAGTACTTC,CASSFNRGLIGLAAGETQYF
.,TRBV29-1,.,TRBJ1-5,TGCAGCGTTGGGGACGGTAGCAATCAGCACCAGCATTTT,CSVGDGSNQHQHF
many,TRBV11-2,.,TRBJ2-5,TGTGCCACCTCCTCGGTGGGGCAAGAGACCCAGTACTTC,CATSSVGQETQYF
few,TRBV10-3,TRBD2,TRBJ2-7,TGTGCCATCAGTGCGGGGACTAGCGGGAGTGTAGGCGAGCAGTACTTC,CAISAGTSGSVGEQYF
.,TRBV25-1,.,TRBJ2-2,TGTGCCAGCAGCTCTCGGACCTACACCGGGGAGCTGTTTTTT,CASSSRTYTGELFF
.,TRBV10-3,.,TRBJ2-5,TGTGCCATCAGTGACAACAGGGATCGGCCCCAGTACTTC,CAISDNRDRPQYF
few,TRBV29-1,TRBD2,TRBJ2-5,TGCAGCGTTGTGGAGCGGGAGATCTTCCAAGAGACCCAGTACTTC,CSVVEREIFQETQYF
.,TRBV5-1,.,TRBJ1-4,TGCGCCAGCAGCTTGGGGGGGGTCAATGAAAAACTGTTTTTT,CASSLGGVNEKLFF
many,TRBV29-1,.,TRBJ2-5,TGCAGCGTTGGGACCGGGCGAGAGACCCAGTACTTC,CSVGTGRETQYF
many,TRBV5-8,.,TRBJ2-2,TGTGCCAGCAGTCGAGACTACAGGGTTTACACCGGGGAGCTGTTTTTT,CASSRDYRVYTGELFF
once,TRBV7-2,.,TRBJ1-6,TGTGCCAGCAGCCCCCGGCCTCGGGGTTCACCCCTCCACTTT,CASSPRPRGSPLHF
.,TRBV10-2,.,TRBJ1-3,TGCGCCAGCGGACGGAGCAGGGGAAACACCATATATTTT,CASGRSRGNTIYF
few,TRBV29-1,.,TRBJ1-5,TGCAGCGTTACCGAGGGGAATAGCAATCAGCCCCAGCATTTT,CSVTEGNSNQPQHF
.,TRBV29-1,.,TRBJ2-6,TGCAGTGCCCTTGGGGCTCAGGGATCCCCTGGGGCCAACGTCCTGACTTTC,CSALGAQGSPGANVLTF
many,TRBV5-1,.,TRBJ1-3,TGCGCCAGCAGCTTGACCGTTGGTGGAAACACCATATATTTT,CASSLTVGGNTIYF
few,TRBV29-1,.,TRBJ1-2,TGCAGCGTTGGTTACCAATATGGCTACACCTTC,CSVGYQYGYTF
few,TRBV7-2,.,TRBJ2-2,TGTGCCAGCATAGCCAGGGGCACCGGGGAGCTGTTTTTT,CASIARGTGELFF
.,TRBV12-3/TRBV12-4,.,TRBJ2-7,TGTGCCAGCCAACTAGGGGGGGACGAGCAGTACTTC,CASQLGGDEQYF
.,TRBV20-1,.,TRBJ1-2,TGCAGTGCTAGACCTGCGACTAGCGGGGACGATGGCTACACCTTC,CSARPATSGDDGYTF
.,TRBV15,TRBD1,TRBJ1-2,TGTGCCACCAGCGGTAGACCGGGACAGGGGTTTGACTATGGCTACACCTTC,CATSGRPGQGFDYGYTF
.,TRBV28,.,TRBJ1-1,TGTGCCAGCAGTTTAAACTTTGGACGGAAGAACACTGAAGCTTTCTTT,CASSLNFGRKNTEAFF
few,TRBV2,.,TRBJ1-2,TGTGCCAGCTCAGTTTCCCCCGGGACGGTCTATGGCTACACCTTC,CASSVSPGTVYGYTF
.,TRBV29-1,.,TRBJ1-1,TGCAGCCATAGGACAGTGAACACTGAAGCTTTCTTT,CSHRTVNTEAFF